This T cell receptor beta chain was sequenced during a study of blood T cell repertoires in COVID-19. Overall study: Nucleic acid was either cDNA or gDNA, and it came from T cells, B-cell-depleted T cells, or PBMCs.

Residents of approximately 25 US areas, aged about 18 to 89 years, made up the participants. Study processing details: Using reference gene primer amplification, nucleated cell counts were estimated. Data came from immunoSEQ multiplex PCR; TCRdb stores just in-frame clones and leaves some out. V, J and clone size are those of that table, while D and trimming were read from the DNA. The data show roughly 160,000 clones, with more than 80% seen just once and roughly 12% held by the top ten. Trimming removed 4 bases from V and 7 bases from J, with 14 bases in between. CDR1 and CDR2 (germline): MNHEY, SMNVEV (reference sequence). The CDR3 covers 14 residues.

This clonotype was obtained from a man in his fifties or sixties who had recovered from COVID-19. Sequenced: PBMCs or T cells enriched from blood (not recorded which). This chain links TRBV27 with TRBJ1-5, with TRBD1 as a possible D gene (6 bases). The CDR3 protein is CASSWGGQGQPQHF. In DNA, the CDR3 is TGTGCCAGCAGTTGGGGGGGGCAGGGGCAGCCCCAGCATTTT.